These 8 T cell receptor beta chains were sequenced from one sample in a study of T cell responses to AZD1222 COVID-19 vaccine. The table came from immunoSEQ multiplex PCR; TCRdb's copy has only in-frame clones and leaves some out. The sample yields approximately 120,000 clones, around 87% seen once. Sequences were derived from peripheral blood, sampled on day 0 of AZD1222 vaccination. The origin of the receptors is an adult in good health.

This clone was observed once. The chain combines TRBV5-4 with TRBJ2-5, with 7 nucleotides matching TRBD1. The V segment lost 4 bases and the J segment 3 bases; nucleotides outside the gene matches: 6. The CDR3 consists of 14 residues. Germline V gene sequence: CDR1 SGHNT, CDR2 YYREEE (reference sequence). The CDR3 coding sequence is TGTGCCAGCAGCCCGGGACAGAGAGAAGAGACCCAGTACTTC. Amino acid sequence: CASSPGQREETQYF.

The gene calls are TRBV28 and TRBJ1-3, with D unclear. Trimming pared 6 bases from V and 4 bases from J, leaving 1 base between. The CDR3 spans 10 residues. Germline V gives CDR1 MDHEN, CDR2 SYDVKM. In DNA form, the CDR3 reads TGTGCCAGCAGGGGAAACACCATATATTTT. Its translation: CASRGNTIYF.

The chain has TRBV12-3 or TRBV12-4 and TRBJ2-7; 8 bases line up with TRBD1. The V segment lost 6 bases and the J segment 7 bases; nucleotides outside the gene matches: 8. CDR3 length: 13 residues. Here the CDR3 reads CASSITGGREQYF. CDR3 bases: TGTGCCAGCAGCATAACAGGGGGGAGGGAGCAGTACTTC.

The chain has TRBV20-1 and TRBJ2-5; tentatively, D is TRBD1 (5 bases). The CDR3 consists of 11 residues. Germline V gene data show CDR1 as DFQATT and CDR2 as SNEGSKA (reference sequence). Trimming took 6 bases from V and 5 from J, leaving 10 bases between them. The CDR3 bases are TGCAGTGCCACGACAGTGGAGACCCAGTACTTC. Protein sequence: CSATTVETQYF.

The chain is built from TRBV28 and TRBJ2-2; no clear D. The CDR3 runs 12 residues. Between the trimmed V and J ends, which lost 9 bases and 6 bases, there was a span of 11 bases. CDR1 is MDHEN and CDR2 is SYDVKM in the germline V gene. CDR3 DNA sequence: TGTGCCAGTCAAGTAGGTGCCGGGGAGCTGTTTTTT. Its protein product is CASQVGAGELFF.

This chain joins TRBV7-2 and TRBJ2-7, with unresolved D. The V gene's germline CDR1 is SGHTA and CDR2 FQGNSA. The CDR3 has 13 residues. V lost 2 bases and J 5 bases, leaving 10 bases between the germline ends. The CDR3 coding sequence is TGTGCCAGCAGCTTAAACTGGGCCAACGAGCAGTACTTC. Translated: CASSLNWANEQYF.

As concerns this clone: Germline is not matched at one junction end, which may reflect a read error. The chain recombines TRBV6-1 with TRBJ2-1; 10 bases agree with TRBD2. CDR3 length equals 11 residues. The germline gives CDR1 MNHNS, CDR2 SASEGT. CDR3 coding DNA: TGTGCCAGCAGTGAGGCTAGCGGGGGCCTCTTC. It translates to CASSEASGGLF.

This clone showed up just once. This chain uses TRBV6-2 or TRBV6-3 with TRBJ2-1, with D unclear. Deletions cut 0 bases from V and 5 bases from J, with 8 bases between. Germline V gene sequence: CDR1 MNHEY, CDR2 SVGEGT. The CDR3 runs 14 residues. The CDR3 sequence is CASSYSTQDNEQFF. As DNA, the CDR3 is TGTGCCAGCAGTTACTCGACCCAGGACAATGAGCAGTTCTTC.